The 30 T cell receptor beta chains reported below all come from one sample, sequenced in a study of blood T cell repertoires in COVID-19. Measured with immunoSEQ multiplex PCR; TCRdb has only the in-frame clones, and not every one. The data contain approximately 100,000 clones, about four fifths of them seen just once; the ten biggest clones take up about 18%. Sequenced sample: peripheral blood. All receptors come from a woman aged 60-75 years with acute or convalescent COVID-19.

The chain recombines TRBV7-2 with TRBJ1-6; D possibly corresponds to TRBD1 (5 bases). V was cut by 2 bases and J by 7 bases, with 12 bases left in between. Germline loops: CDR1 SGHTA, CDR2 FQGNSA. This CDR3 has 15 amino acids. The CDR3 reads CASSLSAGLNSPLHF. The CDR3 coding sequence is TGTGCCAGCAGCTTATCGGCAGGGCTCAATTCACCCCTCCACTTT.

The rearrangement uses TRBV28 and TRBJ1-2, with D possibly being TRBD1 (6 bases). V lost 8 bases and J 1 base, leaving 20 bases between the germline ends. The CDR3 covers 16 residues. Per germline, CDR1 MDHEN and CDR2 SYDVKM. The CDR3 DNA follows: TGTGCCAGCGGCCCCTCAGGCAGGGGCTTTAACTATGGCTACACCTTC. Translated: CASGPSGRGFNYGYTF.

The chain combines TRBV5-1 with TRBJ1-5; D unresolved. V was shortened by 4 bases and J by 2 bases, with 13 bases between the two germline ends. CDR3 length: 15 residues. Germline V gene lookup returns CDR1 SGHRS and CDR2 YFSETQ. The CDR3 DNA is TGCGCCAGCAGCCCCTCGGGAGCTCGCAATCAGCCCCAGCATTTT. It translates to CASSPSGARNQPQHF. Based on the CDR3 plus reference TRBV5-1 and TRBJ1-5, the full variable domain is KAGVTQTPRYLIKTRGQQVTLSCSPISGHRSVSWYQQTPGQGLQFLFEYFSETQRNKGNFPGRFSGRQFSNSRSEMNVSTLELGDSALYLCASSPSGARNQPQHFGDGTRLSIL.

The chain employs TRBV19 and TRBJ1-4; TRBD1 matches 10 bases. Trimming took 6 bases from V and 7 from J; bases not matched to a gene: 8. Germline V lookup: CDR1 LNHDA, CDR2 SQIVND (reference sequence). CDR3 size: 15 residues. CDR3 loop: CASSRQGAIGEKLFF. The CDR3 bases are TGTGCCAGTAGCCGACAGGGGGCAATTGGTGAAAAACTGTTTTTT.

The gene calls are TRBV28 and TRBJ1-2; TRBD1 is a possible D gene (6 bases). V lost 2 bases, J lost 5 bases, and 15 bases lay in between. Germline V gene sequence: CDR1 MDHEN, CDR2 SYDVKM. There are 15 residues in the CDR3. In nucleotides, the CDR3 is TGTGCCAGCAGTTTAGTCTTCCTCCAGGGGTATGGCTACACCTTC. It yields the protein CASSLVFLQGYGYTF.

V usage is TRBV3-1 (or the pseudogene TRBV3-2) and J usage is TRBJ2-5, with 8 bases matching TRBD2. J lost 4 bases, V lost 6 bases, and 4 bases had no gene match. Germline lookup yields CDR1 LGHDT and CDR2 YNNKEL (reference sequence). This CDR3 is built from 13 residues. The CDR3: CASSWTSRETQYF. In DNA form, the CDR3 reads TGTGCCAGCAGTTGGACTAGCCGAGAGACCCAGTACTTC.

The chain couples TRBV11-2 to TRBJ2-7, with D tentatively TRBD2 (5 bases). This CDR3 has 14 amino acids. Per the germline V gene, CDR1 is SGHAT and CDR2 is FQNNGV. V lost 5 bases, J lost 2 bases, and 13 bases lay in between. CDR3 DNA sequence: TGTGCCAGCAGCCCCGGACTGACGCCCTACGAGCAGTACTTC. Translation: CASSPGLTPYEQYF.

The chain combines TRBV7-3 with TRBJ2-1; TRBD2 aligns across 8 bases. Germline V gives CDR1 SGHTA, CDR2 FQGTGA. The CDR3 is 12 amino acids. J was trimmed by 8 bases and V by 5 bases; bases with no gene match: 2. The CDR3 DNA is TGTGCCAGCAGCCCGGGGGGGCATGAGCAGTTCTTC. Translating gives CASSPGGHEQFF.

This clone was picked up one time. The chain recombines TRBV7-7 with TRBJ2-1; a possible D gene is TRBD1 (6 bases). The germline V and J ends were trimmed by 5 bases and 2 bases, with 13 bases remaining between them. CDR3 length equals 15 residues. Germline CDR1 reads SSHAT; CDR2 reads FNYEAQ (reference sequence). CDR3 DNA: TGTGCCAGCAGCGCCGGGACACTTGCCTACAATGAGCAGTTCTTC. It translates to CASSAGTLAYNEQFF.

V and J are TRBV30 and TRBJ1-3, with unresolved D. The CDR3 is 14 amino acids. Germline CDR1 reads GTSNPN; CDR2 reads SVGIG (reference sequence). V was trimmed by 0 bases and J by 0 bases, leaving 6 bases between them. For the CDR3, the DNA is TGTGCCTGGAGTGTACTTCCCTCTGGAAACACCATATATTTT. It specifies CAWSVLPSGNTIYF.

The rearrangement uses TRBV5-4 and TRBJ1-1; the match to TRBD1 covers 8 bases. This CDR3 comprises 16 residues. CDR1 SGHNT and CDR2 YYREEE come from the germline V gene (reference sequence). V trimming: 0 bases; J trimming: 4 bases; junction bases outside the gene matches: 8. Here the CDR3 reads CASSLVGRGHGTEAFF. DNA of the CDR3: TGTGCCAGCAGCTTGGTGGGCAGGGGGCATGGCACTGAAGCTTTCTTT.

The CDR3 is CATISKARDTQYF. DNA of the CDR3: TGTGCCACTATATCCAAGGCTAGAGATACGCAGTATTTT. This chain links TRBV6-1 with TRBJ2-3; D remains ambiguous. This CDR3 is built from 13 residues. Per the germline V gene, CDR1 is MNHNS and CDR2 is SASEGT. V was cut by 10 bases and J by 5 bases, with 16 bases left in between.

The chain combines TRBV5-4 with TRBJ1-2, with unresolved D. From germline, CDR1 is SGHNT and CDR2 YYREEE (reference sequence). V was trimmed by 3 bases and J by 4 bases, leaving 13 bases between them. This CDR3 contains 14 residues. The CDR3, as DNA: TGTGCCAGCAGCTCTCGGAGGGTTGGCTATGGCTACACCTTC. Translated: CASSSRRVGYGYTF.

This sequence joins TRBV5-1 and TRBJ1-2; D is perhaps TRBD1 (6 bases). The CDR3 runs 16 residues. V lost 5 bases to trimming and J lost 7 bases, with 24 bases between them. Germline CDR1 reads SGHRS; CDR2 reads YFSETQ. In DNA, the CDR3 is TGCGCCAGCAGTTTGCTCACACAGGGAGTTGAGCCTGGCTACACCTTC. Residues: CASSLLTQGVEPGYTF.

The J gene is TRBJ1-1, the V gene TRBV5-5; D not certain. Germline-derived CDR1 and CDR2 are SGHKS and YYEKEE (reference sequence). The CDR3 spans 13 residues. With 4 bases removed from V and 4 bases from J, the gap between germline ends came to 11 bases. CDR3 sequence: CASSRGSGTEAFF. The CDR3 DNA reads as TGTGCCAGCAGCCGTGGGTCGGGCACTGAAGCTTTCTTT.

As DNA, the CDR3 is TGCAGCGTTGCCTTAGCGGGGGCCCAGGAGTACTTC. Translating gives CSVALAGAQEYF. The chain couples TRBV29-1 to TRBJ2-7, with 9 bases lining up with TRBD2. The trim removed 4 bases at V and 11 bases at J, leaving 9 bases unmatched. This CDR3 contains 12 residues. CDR1 is SQVTM and CDR2 is ANQGSEA in the germline V gene.

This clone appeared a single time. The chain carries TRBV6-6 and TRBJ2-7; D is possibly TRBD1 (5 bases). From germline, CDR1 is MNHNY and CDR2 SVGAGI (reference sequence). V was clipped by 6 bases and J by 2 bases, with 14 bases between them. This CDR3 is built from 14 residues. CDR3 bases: TGTGCCAGCAGCCTCCGACAGAGACCCTACGAGCAGTACTTC. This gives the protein CASSLRQRPYEQYF.

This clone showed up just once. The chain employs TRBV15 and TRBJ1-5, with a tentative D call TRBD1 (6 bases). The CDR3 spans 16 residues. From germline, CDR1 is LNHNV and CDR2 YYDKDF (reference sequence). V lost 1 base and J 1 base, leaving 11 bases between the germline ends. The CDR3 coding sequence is TGTGCCACCAGCAGAGTGGGGGGGCTGAGCAATCAGCCCCAGCATTTT. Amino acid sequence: CATSRVGGLSNQPQHF.

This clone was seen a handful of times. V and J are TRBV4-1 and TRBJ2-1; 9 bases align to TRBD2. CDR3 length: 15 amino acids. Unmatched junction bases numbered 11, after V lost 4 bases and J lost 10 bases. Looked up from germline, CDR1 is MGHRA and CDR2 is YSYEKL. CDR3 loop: CASSPRTSEGVEQFF. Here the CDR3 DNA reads TGCGCCAGCAGCCCCAGGACTAGCGAAGGTGTAGAGCAGTTCTTC.

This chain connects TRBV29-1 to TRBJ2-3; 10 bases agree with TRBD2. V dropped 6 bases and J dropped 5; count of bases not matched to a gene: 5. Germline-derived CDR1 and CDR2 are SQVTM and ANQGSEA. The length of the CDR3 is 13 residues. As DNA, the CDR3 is TGCAGCGTCGAGCGGGGGGGGAGAGATACGCAGTATTTT. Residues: CSVERGGRDTQYF.

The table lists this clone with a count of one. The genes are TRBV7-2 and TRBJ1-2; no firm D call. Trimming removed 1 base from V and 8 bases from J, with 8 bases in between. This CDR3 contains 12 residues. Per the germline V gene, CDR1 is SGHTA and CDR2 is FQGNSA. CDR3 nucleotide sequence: TGTGCCAGCAGCTTAGTCTCTGAGGGCTACACCTTC. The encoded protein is CASSLVSEGYTF.

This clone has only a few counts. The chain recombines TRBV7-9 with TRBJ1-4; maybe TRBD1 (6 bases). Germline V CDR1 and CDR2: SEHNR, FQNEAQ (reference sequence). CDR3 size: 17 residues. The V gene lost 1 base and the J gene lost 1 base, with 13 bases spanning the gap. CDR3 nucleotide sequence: TGTGCCAGCAGCTTAGGGGATGGACAGATAACTAATGAAAAACTGTTTTTT. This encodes CASSLGDGQITNEKLFF.

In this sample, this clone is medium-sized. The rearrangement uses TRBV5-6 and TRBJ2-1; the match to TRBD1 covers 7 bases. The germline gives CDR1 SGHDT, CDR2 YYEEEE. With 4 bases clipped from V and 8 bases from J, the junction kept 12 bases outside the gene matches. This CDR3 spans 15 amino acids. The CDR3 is CASSPSVQGFDEQFF. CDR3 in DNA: TGTGCCAGCAGCCCATCGGTACAGGGGTTCGATGAGCAGTTCTTC. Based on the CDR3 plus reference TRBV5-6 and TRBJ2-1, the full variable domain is DAGVTQSPTHLIKTRGQQVTLRCSPKSGHDTVSWYQQALGQGPQFIFQYYEEEERQRGNFPDRFSGHQFPNYSSELNVNALLLGDSALYLCASSPSVQGFDEQFFGPGTRLTVL.

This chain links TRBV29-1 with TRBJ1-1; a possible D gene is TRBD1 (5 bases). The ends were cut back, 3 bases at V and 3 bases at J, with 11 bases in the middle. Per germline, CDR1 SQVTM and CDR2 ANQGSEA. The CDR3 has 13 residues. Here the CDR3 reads CSVESPGHTEAFF. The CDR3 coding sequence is TGCAGCGTTGAGAGCCCAGGGCACACTGAAGCTTTCTTT.

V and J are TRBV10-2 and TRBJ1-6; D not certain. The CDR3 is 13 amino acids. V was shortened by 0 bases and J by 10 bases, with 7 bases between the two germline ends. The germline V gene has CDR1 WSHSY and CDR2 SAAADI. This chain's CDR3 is CASSESRESPLHF. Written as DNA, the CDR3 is TGCGCCAGCAGTGAGTCCCGAGAATCACCCCTCCACTTT.

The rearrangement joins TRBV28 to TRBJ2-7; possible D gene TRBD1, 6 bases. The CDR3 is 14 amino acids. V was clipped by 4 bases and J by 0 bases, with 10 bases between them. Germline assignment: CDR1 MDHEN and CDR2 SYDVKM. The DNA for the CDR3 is TGTGCCAGCAGTTACGCACAGGGCTCCTACGAGCAGTACTTC. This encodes CASSYAQGSYEQYF.

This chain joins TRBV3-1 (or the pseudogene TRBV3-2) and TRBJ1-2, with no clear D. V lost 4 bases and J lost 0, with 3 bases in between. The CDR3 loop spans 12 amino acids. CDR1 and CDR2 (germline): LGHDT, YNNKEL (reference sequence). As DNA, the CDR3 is TGTGCCAGCAGCCCAACTAACTATGGCTACACCTTC. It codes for CASSPTNYGYTF.

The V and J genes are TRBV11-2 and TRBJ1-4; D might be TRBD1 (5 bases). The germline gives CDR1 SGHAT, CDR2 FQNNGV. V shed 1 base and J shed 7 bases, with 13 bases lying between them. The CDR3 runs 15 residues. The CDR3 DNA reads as TGTGCCAGCAGCTTAGTCGGACACCAGAGTGAAAAACTGTTTTTT. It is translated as CASSLVGHQSEKLFF.

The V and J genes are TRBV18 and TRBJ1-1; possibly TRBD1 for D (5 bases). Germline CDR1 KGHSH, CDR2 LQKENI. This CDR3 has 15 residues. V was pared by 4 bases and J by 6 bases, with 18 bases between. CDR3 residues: CASSQTELDISEAFF. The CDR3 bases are TGTGCCAGCTCACAAACCGAACTGGACATTTCTGAAGCTTTCTTT.

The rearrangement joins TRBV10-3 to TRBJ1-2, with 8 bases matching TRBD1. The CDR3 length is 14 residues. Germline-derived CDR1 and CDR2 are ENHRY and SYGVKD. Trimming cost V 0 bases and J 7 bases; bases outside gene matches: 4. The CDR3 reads CAISESGQAGGYTF. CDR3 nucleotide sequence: TGTGCCATCAGTGAGTCGGGACAGGCTGGTGGCTACACCTTC.